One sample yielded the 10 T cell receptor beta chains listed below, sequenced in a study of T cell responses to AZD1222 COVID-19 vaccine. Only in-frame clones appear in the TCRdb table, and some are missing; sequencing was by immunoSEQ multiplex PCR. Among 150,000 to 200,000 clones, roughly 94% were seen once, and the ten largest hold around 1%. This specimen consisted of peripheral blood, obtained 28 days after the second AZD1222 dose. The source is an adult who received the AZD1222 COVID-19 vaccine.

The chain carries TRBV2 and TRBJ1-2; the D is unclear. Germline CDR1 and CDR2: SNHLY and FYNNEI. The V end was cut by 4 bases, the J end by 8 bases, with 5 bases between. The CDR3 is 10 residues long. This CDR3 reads CASSGYGYTF. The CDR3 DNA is TGTGCCAGCAGTGGATACGGCTACACCTTC. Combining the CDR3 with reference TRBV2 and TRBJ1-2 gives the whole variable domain EPEVTQTPSHQVTQMGQEVILRCVPISNHLYFYWYRQILGQKVEFLVSFYNNEISEKSEIFDDQFSVERPDGSNFTLKIRSTKLEDSAMYFCASSGYGYTFGSGTRLTVV.

The CDR3 DNA reads as TGTGCCAGCTCAACCCAGGGTCGTCAGCCCCAGCATTTT. It translates to CASSTQGRQPQHF. This chain uses TRBV18 with TRBJ1-5; D is possibly TRBD1 (5 bases). V was pared by 5 bases and J by 6 bases, with 11 bases between. Germline CDR1 reads KGHSH; CDR2 reads LQKENI. The CDR3 is made up of 13 amino acids.

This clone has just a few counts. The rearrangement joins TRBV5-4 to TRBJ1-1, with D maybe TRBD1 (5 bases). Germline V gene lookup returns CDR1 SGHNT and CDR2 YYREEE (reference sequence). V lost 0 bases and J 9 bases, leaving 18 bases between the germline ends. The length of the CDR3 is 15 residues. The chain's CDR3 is CASSLAVSGRTKAFF. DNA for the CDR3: TGTGCCAGCAGCTTGGCGGTGTCGGGACGGACTAAAGCTTTCTTT.

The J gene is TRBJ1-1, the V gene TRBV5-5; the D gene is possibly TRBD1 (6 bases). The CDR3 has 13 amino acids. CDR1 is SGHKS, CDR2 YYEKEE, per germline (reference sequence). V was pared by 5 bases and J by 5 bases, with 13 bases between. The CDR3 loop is CASRDRTATEAFF. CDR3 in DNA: TGTGCCAGCAGAGATAGGACAGCGACTGAAGCTTTCTTT.

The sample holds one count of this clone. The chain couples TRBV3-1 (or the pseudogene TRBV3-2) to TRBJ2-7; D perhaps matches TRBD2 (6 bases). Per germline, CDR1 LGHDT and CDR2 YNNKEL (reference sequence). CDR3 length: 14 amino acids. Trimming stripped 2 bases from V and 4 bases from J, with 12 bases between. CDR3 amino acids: CASSQTGTVYEQYF. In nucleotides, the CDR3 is TGTGCCAGCAGCCAAACTGGGACTGTTTACGAGCAGTACTTC.

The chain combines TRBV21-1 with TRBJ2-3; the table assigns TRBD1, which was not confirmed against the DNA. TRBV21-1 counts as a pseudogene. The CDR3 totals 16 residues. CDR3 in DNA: TGTGCCAGCAGCAAAGAGTCCAGGGTCCGCACAGATACGCAGTATTTT. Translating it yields CASSKESRVRTDTQYF.

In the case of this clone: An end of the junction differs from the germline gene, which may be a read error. The CDR3, as DNA: TGTGCCAGCAGCTTAAGGGTGACAGCCCACTTC. Amino acid sequence: CASSLRVTAHF. This chain connects TRBV7-9 to TRBJ1-2; D might be TRBD1 (5 bases). The CDR3 spans 11 residues. Germline loops: CDR1 SEHNR, CDR2 FQNEAQ (reference sequence).

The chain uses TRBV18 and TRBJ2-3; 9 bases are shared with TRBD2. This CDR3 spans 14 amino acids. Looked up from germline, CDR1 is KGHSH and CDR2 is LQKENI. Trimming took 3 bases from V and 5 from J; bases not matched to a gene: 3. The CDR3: CASSPAGGQDTQYF. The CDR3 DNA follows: TGTGCCAGCTCACCCGCGGGGGGGCAAGATACGCAGTATTTT.

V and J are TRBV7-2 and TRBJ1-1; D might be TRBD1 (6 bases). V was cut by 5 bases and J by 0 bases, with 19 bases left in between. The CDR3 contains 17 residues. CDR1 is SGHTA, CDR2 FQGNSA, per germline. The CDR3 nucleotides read TGTGCCAGCAGCCTTGATCCTCGGACAGAGTTGAACACTGAAGCTTTCTTT. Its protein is CASSLDPRTELNTEAFF.

This chain's CDR3 is CASSLDRTNYGYTF. The CDR3 DNA sequence: TGTGCCAGCAGCCTCGACAGAACCAACTATGGCTACACCTTC. This chain uses TRBV5-4 with TRBJ1-2, with TRBD1 as a possible D gene (5 bases). In germline, CDR1 is SGHNT, CDR2 YYREEE (reference sequence). The germline V and J ends were trimmed by 4 bases and 2 bases, with 12 bases remaining between them. The CDR3 has 14 amino acids.